Listed below are T cell receptor beta chains from one sample, sequenced in a study of cytomegalovirus exposure and HLA in healthy donors. Sequencing used immunoSEQ multiplex PCR; TCRdb keeps in-frame clones, though not all of them. Of 150,000 to 200,000 clones in the sample, approximately 84% are singletons; the top ten hold roughly 0.2%. Material: PBMCs. The source is a girl under three years old in good health and CMV-seronegative. Each CDR3 is given without its conserved first and last residue. D genes are given only for firm matches.

>NA|TRBV9|TRBJ2-1
ASSVGGGAPFNEQF
>NA|TRBV5-1|TRBJ1-1
ASTWGGAIENTEAF
>NA|TRBV6-1|TRBJ1-5
ASDTGQPQH
>TRBD2|TRBV18|TRBJ2-7
ASSPSSGGYEQY
>TRBD1|TRBV2|TRBJ1-4
ASEGASNRIGEKLF
>NA|TRBV4-1|TRBJ1-1
ASSQDRNSLNTEAF
>NA|TRBV7-9|TRBJ2-1
SSSTKTRTEQF
>TRBD2|TRBV6-6|TRBJ2-1
ASNPGLAGGQGQF
>NA|TRBV7-8|TRBJ1-4
ASSNRGLTNEKLF
>TRBD1|TRBV5-1|TRBJ1-1
ASSLAMTGLDTEAF
>NA|TRBV21-1|TRBJ1-6
ASRPGFDNSPLH
>TRBD1|TRBV4-2|TRBJ1-2
ASSQGDSYGYT
>TRBD1|TRBV6-5|TRBJ1-6
ASRTGDGYNSPLH
>TRBD1|TRBV19|TRBJ2-7
ASGFGQEASEQY
>NA|TRBV10-2|TRBJ1-1
ASSQGEAF
>NA|TRBV23-1|TRBJ1-2
ASSPRRDDGYT
>TRBD2|TRBV9|TRBJ2-3
ASSVDGDYTDTQY
>TRBD2|TRBV19|TRBJ2-3
ASSMISGGADTQY
>NA|TRBV5-1|TRBJ2-5
ASSWGEETQY
>TRBD1|TRBV2|TRBJ2-7
ASRGRFGQGINEQY
>NA|TRBV28|TRBJ1-5
ASSFSEQPQH
>NA|TRBV10-3|TRBJ2-1
AISALEGEQF
>NA|TRBV2|TRBJ1-4
ASAGVTNEKLF
>NA|TRBV2|TRBJ1-2
ASLRGYSPAFYGYT
>TRBD2|TRBV2|TRBJ2-5
ASRGAGGRETQY
>NA|TRBV9|TRBJ2-1
ASSDNLRVEGNEQF
>NA|TRBV15|TRBJ2-1
ATSRQVSYNEQF
>TRBD1|TRBV9|TRBJ1-5
ASSRDRDDQPQH
>NA|TRBV30|TRBJ2-1
AWFGGFNNEQF
>NA|TRBV27|TRBJ1-6
ASSLRREDSPLH
>NA|TRBV6-5|TRBJ2-3
ASSYSVAQGGDTQY
>TRBD1|TRBV6-5|TRBJ2-3
ASSSPGQGTDTQY
>NA|TRBV5-1|TRBJ1-2
ASSPDGGEVGYT
>TRBD1|TRBV5-1|TRBJ1-1
ASSSGQGWATEAF
>TRBD1|TRBV5-1|TRBJ2-1
ASSWGQGAYSEQF
>TRBD2|TRBV2|TRBJ2-3
ASKNRTSGSRQY
>NA|TRBV30|TRBJ1-1
AWSKGGADLNTEAF
>NA|TRBV4-1|TRBJ2-5
ASSQERTTQETQY
>NA|TRBV19|TRBJ1-5
ASIGQPNQPQH
>TRBD2|TRBV9|TRBJ2-1
ASSVGGSGSYNEQF
>NA|TRBV2|TRBJ2-1
ASHRDIYNEQF
>NA|TRBV5-1|TRBJ2-3
ASSLSAGDTQY
>NA|TRBV4-1|TRBJ1-5
ASSQESRGDQPQH
>TRBD1|TRBV5-4|TRBJ1-1
ASSLGGDRGNTEAF
>NA|TRBV9|TRBJ2-3
ASSSRPGVTDTQY
>TRBD2|TRBV19|TRBJ2-2
ASRPIPRTSGAGELF
>TRBD2|TRBV13|TRBJ2-7
ASSSKGLANSYEQY
>NA|TRBV19|TRBJ2-1
ASSIGLYRESYNEQF
>NA|TRBV6-1|TRBJ1-1
ASSYRGRVTEAF
>TRBD1|TRBV5-4|TRBJ1-6
ASSSGQGPRDSPLH
>TRBD1|TRBV7-2|TRBJ1-2
ASSLVGQGVGYT